The entry that follows covers one TCR beta chain sequence. No antigen is known for it. Within one base of it there is no much larger clone, and no base qualities were kept. The data were taken from a study of cytomegalovirus exposure and HLA in healthy donors (dated by TCRdb to 2016 to 2017). Concerning the study at large: According to an earlier analysis of 550 to 700 of the donors, some 180 million T cells yielded over 100 million unique TCR beta sequences and approximately 300 Gb of sequence data. An early release covering approximately 600 HLA-typed donors comprised around 300 gigabases of sequencing data and 65 million to 100 million unique TCR sequences. Of the 398 genotyped donors, about 80% fell in the genetic ancestry cluster associated with self-reported Caucasian donors. The study aimed to test whether cataloging public T cell receptors could reveal signatures of past pathogen exposure. Using immunosequencing, the study profiled T cell repertoires from 666 subjects and related those repertoires to cytomegalovirus serostatus. Along with the approximately 700-subject first cohort, a separate validation cohort of about 110 different subjects was used. High-throughput TCR immunosequencing, statistical association of individual TCRs with disease status, and machine learning were combined to predict cytomegalovirus infection status. In a later analysis, previously published TCR beta repertoires from 666 donors were re-analyzed and high-resolution HLA genotyping was added so that TCR occurrence patterns could be studied. In the later analysis, no new phenotypic data were used to find candidate immune exposures; instead, reliance was placed on TCR beta sequences and their occurrence across donors. An earlier analysis of about 600 of the donors used high-throughput TCR beta sequencing to judge whether each TCR beta V gene segment behaved as functional or pseudogenic. Donor age, sex, ethnicity and CMV serostatus were compiled together with the repertoire data. A later genetic analysis took genome-wide SNP genotypes for about 65% of the roughly 670 donors and used that subset as a discovery cohort. Every repertoire in the discovery cohort had been generated on one and the same sequencing platform. Class I and class II HLA loci were covered by the typing at four-digit resolution. The number of typed donors differed by locus: 629-630 for A, B, C, DRB1 and DQB1; some 500 for DQA1; roughly 600 for DPA1; and 450 to 480 for DPB1. Several DR-DQ haplotypes were handled as single units for association and clustering because linkage in the cohort was strong. Among 398 genotyped donors of the cohort, an average of around 240,000 unique TCR beta nucleotide sequences were sequenced per donor, roughly 18% of them non-productive.

Looking up the germline V gene yields CDR1 MNHEY and CDR2 SVGAGI. Measured from the cysteine to the phenylalanine, the CDR3 is 15 residues long. This entry keeps only the CDR3 DNA: 45 bases, framed from base 1. Broader findings and caveats from the paper: When HLA alleles, especially DR and DQ, strongly co-occurred, TCR associations were difficult to assign to individual alleles. A group of highly shared sequence variants was considered likely to be a technical artifact of the sequencing pipeline. The classifier was reported to diagnose cytomegalovirus status with high specificity and sensitivity in both the original and validation cohorts. A later genetic analysis reported fewer N-insertions in productive TCRs among donors in an Asian-associated ancestry cluster than the roughly 700-donor mean. The authors suggested that the approach could potentially be generalized to other disease states and immunological phenotypes. For the cohort, immune exposure information was limited to CMV serostatus. Specific HLA alleles were associated with 15,000 to 20,000 TCR beta sequences at a false discovery rate of 0.05 in a later analysis. Most TCR sequences were observed very rarely across donors, whereas some public TCRs were present in many individuals. Several of the top co-occurrence clusters appeared to be linked to parvovirus B19, influenza, CMV and Epstein-Barr virus, according to a later analysis. Linkage disequilibrium might explain the correlated functional status among segregating V segments, but an unknown experimental factor could not be excluded. In vitro tests confirmed that a few of the cytomegalovirus-associated TCR beta chains recognize cytomegalovirus antigens. A later analysis found that most CMV-associated TCR beta chains appeared HLA-restricted, with HLA associations seemingly driven largely by CMV exposure. An earlier analysis of approximately 590 of the donors showed that most TCR beta V segments appeared in productive rearrangements either about 87% or about 30% of the time, which broadly matched IMGT annotations. A further reported finding was that TCR beta sequences accurately predicted the HLA-A and HLA-B alleles for most subjects in the first cohort. The presence/absence analyses assumed that sequencing depth was roughly uniform across donors, and that assumption may not be true. Because counts were too low, seventeen rarely observed V segments, including chromosome 9 orphons, were left out of the earlier analysis of a few hundred of the donors. The study listed 150 to 200 TCR beta chains as associated with cytomegalovirus. This cohort had only TCR beta chains sequenced, and the lack of alpha or paired-chain data limited which features could be detected. Some IMGT-functional V segments, including TRBV6-2 and TRBV6-3, could not be distinguished by the 87-base-pair reads and were therefore excluded. A later genetic analysis associated a missense DCLRE1C variant with V-gene and J-gene trimming of TCR beta chains, and an independent cohort replicated the association. Because HLA typing was missing for some donors at each locus, association tests included only the typed subset. In a later analysis, HLA-associated TCR beta chains showed more clonal expansion and lower generation probabilities than non-associated chains that were equally common. In a later analysis, TCR association rates were found to vary across HLA loci, with the most associated TCRs seen for DRB1 alleles and the fewest for HLA-C alleles.

The cohort was made up of approximately 670 healthy bone marrow donors. At the time of sampling, all cohort members were nominally healthy, though unrecorded immune exposures were likely present. The donor was CMV seropositive and belonged to the group of around 300 seropositive cohort members. Each donor provided a peripheral blood sample, and peripheral blood mononuclear cells were used for TCR beta sequencing. The Qiagen DNeasy Blood Extraction Kit was used to extract genomic DNA from the blood cell samples. The protocol used for the library was the immunoSEQ multiplex PCR assay. For the multiplex PCR, a mixture combining 60 forward primers for TCR Vbeta segments and 13 reverse primers for TCR Jbeta segments was used. The CDR3 region of rearranged TCR beta genes was amplified from genomic DNA with a multiplex PCR assay. The amplified TCR beta libraries were sequenced on the Illumina HiSeq System as 87-base-pair reads. In the authors' own workflow: Across the roughly 700 repertoires, a later analysis counted tens of millions of unique TCR beta chains, roughly 11 million of which were shared by at least two donors. A nearest-neighbor algorithm error-corrected the raw reads and collapsed the reads into unique sequences, merging closely related sequences to remove PCR and sequencing errors. Alignment of CDR3 sequences to IMGT reference sequences was used to assign V, D and J gene segments. For a sequence to be retained, at least a six-nucleotide match to both a V gene segment and a J gene segment was required. A rearrangement was called productive if the CDR3 had no stop codons and remained in frame with V and J, and every other rearrangement was called non-productive. CDR3 was defined by IMGT convention, running from the second conserved V-encoded cysteine to the conserved J-encoded phenylalanine. The earlier analysis of more than 450 of the donors excluded sequences that lacked an unambiguous match to a single V gene segment. An earlier analysis of under 750 of the donors called V segments functional above 56.7% productive rearrangements and segregating when the between-donor standard deviation exceeded 5%. A statistical classification framework was built for diagnosing cytomegalovirus status from the catalog of TCR beta chain sequences. V and J gene assignment, in a later analysis, came from comparing TCR nucleotide sequences with IMGT/GENE-DB human TR gene sequences. A later analysis assigned CDR3 sequences and most-parsimonious VDJ recombination scenarios with the TCRdist pipeline. In a later analysis, every TCR beta chain was defined by the combination of its CDR3 amino acid sequence and its V-gene family, and reads without a unique V-gene family were dropped. A later analysis removed 592 highly shared, low-generation-probability nucleotide sequences to deal with suspected cross-contamination and a sequencing artifact. In a later analysis, a clonal expansion index was calculated for each public chain from normalized within-repertoire ranks of inferred template counts. Generation probabilities in a later analysis came from a VDJ recombination model fitted to out-of-frame rearrangements, and those results were checked against IGoR. In a later analysis, TCR-TCR, TCR-HLA and TCR-CMV co-occurrence was scored with hypergeometric tests, and a repertoire-size bias correction was applied to TCR pairs. A later analysis estimated false discovery rates by permuting HLA or CMV assignments 20 times. In a later analysis, co-occurring TCRs were grouped using DBSCAN, and TCRdist sequence similarity was added for clustering within HLA-allele-positive subsets. Repertoires with fewer than 30,000 or more than 120,000 public chains were left out of co-occurrence clustering, as were about five repertoires with anomalous nucleotide sharing. TCRdb carries this immuneACCESS record with in-frame sequences only. Its versions omit some clonotypes, under half of them owing to an unresolved V gene in the studies checked, with the rest unexplained. The D gene and trimming were derived from the DNA, and the V and J assignments and clone size from that table. The sample table shows around 99,000 clones, and 74% are seen once. Of the sample, around 13% is held by the ten largest clones.

This sequence originates from a woman in her 40s in good health and CMV-seropositive. This receptor chain uses TRBV6-5 and TRBJ2-5; TRBD1 might be the D gene, on 6 matching bases. The end of the DNA is better explained by TRBJ2-7, so the J call may be wrong. The specimen was PBMCs. The DNA reads TGTGCCAGCAGTTACTCGATACAGGGCAACTACGAGCAGTACTTC. Its translation reads: CASSYSIQGNYEQYF.